The following is a TCR beta chain sequence with its context. Time point of the sample: patch test 3, about 24 weeks after DPC sensitization. The treatment here: therapeutic diphenylcyclopropenone sensitization with weekly scalp DPC. Trimming removed 4 bases at V and 6 bases at J, with 9 bases between. Germline CDR1 is SNHLY and CDR2 is FYNNEI. There are 12 residues in the CDR3. Via MiXCR, TCRdb re-called the RACE reads, giving one row per CDR3 protein. The repertoire consists of 82,000 or so distinct CDR3 sequences, with under 15% occurring once and the leading ten covering around 5.8%. This record belongs to a study of human T cells and chemical hapten exposure.

The receptor was isolated from a woman between 50 and 59 years old with alopecia areata. Some clones in this sample may be carry-over from other donors' samples. The V call is TRBV2, the J call TRBJ1-1, with D perhaps matching TRBD1 (6 bases). The sequenced sample was whole blood, obtained in connection with sensitization to the hapten diphenylcyclopropenone (DPC). The CDR3 is CASSVWTAEAFF. For the CDR3, the DNA is TGTGCCAGCAGTGTTTGGACAGCTGAAGCTTTCTTT.